Below are 4 T cell receptor beta chains sequenced from a single sample in a study of regulatory T cells in long-lasting Graves disease. CDR3-region Arm-PCR and iRepertoire HTBI primers produced the TCR beta libraries. TCRdb reprocessed the multiplex PCR reads with MiXCR, giving one entry per CDR3 protein. The sample consists of roughly 350,000 distinct CDR3 sequences, over 15% of them appearing once. As to time point: newly diagnosed GD, antithyroid drugs for less than 3 months. PBMCs provided the RNA from which the TCR library was made. These records were also assigned to another study, of T cells in Graves' hyperthyroidism and ophthalmopathy.

Here the sequenced sample was peripheral blood mononuclear cells (PBMCs), taken at new diagnosis, from a patient treated with antithyroid drugs. The source is a man aged 40-49 years with Graves disease.

Many counts were recorded for this clonotype. The gene calls are TRBV5-5 and TRBJ2-5; D gene uncertain. Trimming pared 4 bases from V and 7 bases from J, leaving 20 bases between. The CDR3 runs 15 residues. Per germline, CDR1 SGHKS and CDR2 YYEKEE (reference sequence). CDR3 nucleotide sequence: TGTGCCAGCAGCGTTAGGAGCCTGTGGAAGGGGACCCAGTACTTC. Translated, it gives CASSVRSLWKGTQYF.

V gene TRBV9 combines with J gene TRBJ2-7; 13 nucleotides match TRBD2. The CDR3 totals 15 residues. Trimming removed 5 bases from V and 4 bases from J; junction bases left unmatched: 6. The germline gives CDR1 SGDLS, CDR2 YYNGEE. This CDR3 reads CASRGETSGGYEQYF. CDR3 nucleotides: TGTGCCAGCAGAGGAGAGACTAGCGGGGGGTACGAGCAGTACTTC. Full variable domain (missing parts from reference TRBV9 and TRBJ2-7): DSGVTQTPKHLITATGQRVTLRCSPRSGDLSVYWYQQSLDQGLQFLIQYYNGEERAKGNILERFSAQQFPDLHSELNLSSLELGDSALYFCASRGETSGGYEQYFGPGTRLTVT.

J is TRBJ1-5 and V is TRBV7-2; no firm D call. Per germline, CDR1 SGHTA and CDR2 FQGNSA. The CDR3 covers 14 residues. V was clipped by 4 bases and J by 2 bases, with 9 bases between them. The CDR3 region has the DNA TGTGCCAGCAGCTCATCTTTGGGCAATCAGCCCCAGCATTTT. Its protein product is CASSSSLGNQPQHF.

Turning to this clonotype: A single base is all that separates this from a far larger clone, so a read error is likely. The chain uses TRBV30 and TRBJ2-1, with D tentatively TRBD1 (6 bases). This CDR3 is built from 13 residues. Germline lookup yields CDR1 GTSNPN and CDR2 SVGIG (reference sequence). Trimming removed 2 bases from V and 10 bases from J, with 15 bases in between. The CDR3 nucleotides are TGTGCCTGGAGTAGACAGGATTCCTACGAGCAGTTCTTC. This sequence encodes CAWSRQDSYEQFF.